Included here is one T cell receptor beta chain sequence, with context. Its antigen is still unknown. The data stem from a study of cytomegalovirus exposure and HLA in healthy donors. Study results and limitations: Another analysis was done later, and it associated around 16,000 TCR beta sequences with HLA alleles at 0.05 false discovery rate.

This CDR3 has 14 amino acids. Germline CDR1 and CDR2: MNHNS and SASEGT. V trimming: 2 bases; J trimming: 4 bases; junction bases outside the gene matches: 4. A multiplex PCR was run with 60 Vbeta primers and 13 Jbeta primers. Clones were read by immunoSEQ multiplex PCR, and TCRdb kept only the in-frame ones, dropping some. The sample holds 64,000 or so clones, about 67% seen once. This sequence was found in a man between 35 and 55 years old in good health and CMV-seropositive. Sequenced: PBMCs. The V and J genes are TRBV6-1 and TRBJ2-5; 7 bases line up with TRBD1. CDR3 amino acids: CASSETGVRETQYF. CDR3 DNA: TGTGCCAGCAGTGAAACAGGGGTCCGAGAGACCCAGTACTTC.